This T cell receptor (beta chain) appears in the sequencing data of a study of blood T cell repertoires in COVID-19. TCRdb keeps only in-frame clones here, not all; method: immunoSEQ multiplex PCR. The table shows about 180,000 clones, with 65% to 90% occurring only once. V lost 2 bases, J lost 3 bases, and 11 bases lay in between. Germline V gives CDR1 LGHNA, CDR2 YSLEER. CDR3 length equals 15 residues. The sequenced sample consisted of peripheral blood. The V call is TRBV4-3, the J call TRBJ2-1, with D maybe TRBD1 (5 bases). The clonotype originates from a man aged 50-60 years with active or convalescent COVID-19. This CDR3 reads CASSQHADNYNEQFF. The CDR3 nucleotides are TGCGCCAGCAGCCAACACGCGGACAACTACAATGAGCAGTTCTTC.